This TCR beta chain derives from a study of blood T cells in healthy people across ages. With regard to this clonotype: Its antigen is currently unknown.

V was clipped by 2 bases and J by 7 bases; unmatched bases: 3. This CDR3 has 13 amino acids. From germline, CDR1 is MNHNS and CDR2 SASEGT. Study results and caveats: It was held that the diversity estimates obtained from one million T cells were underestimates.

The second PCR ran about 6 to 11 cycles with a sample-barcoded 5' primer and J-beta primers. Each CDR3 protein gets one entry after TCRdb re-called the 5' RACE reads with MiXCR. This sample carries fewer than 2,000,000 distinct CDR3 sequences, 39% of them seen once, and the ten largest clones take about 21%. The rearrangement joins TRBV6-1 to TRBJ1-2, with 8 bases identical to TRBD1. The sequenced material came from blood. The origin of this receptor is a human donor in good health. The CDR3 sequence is CASSEWTGFGYTF. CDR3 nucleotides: TGTGCCAGCAGTGAATGGACAGGGTTTGGCTACACCTTC.